This T cell receptor beta chain was retrieved from a study of blood T cells in healthy people across ages. Looking at the study overall: Per every two T cells, about one barcoded beta molecule was captured by template switching. Points from the study as a whole: Comparison with aged donors showed that long-lived donors had more naive CD4+ cells and higher diversity.

This clonotype came up a few times. Its specificity is not known. Trimming took 6 bases from V and 2 from J; bases not matched to a gene: 5. The CDR3 covers 14 residues. Germline CDR1 is SQVTM and CDR2 is ANQGSEA. PCR was performed a second time for roughly 7 to 11 cycles using a sample-barcoded 5' primer and a J-beta primer mix. Carrying 12 random nucleotides, a template-switch adaptor labeled each individual cDNA molecule. MiXCR, run by TCRdb on the 5' RACE reads, gives a single entry per CDR3 protein. Counted here are 1.5 million to 2 million distinct CDR3 sequences, roughly a third occurring once; the ten biggest clones make up over 9%. Those donating, healthy Caucasian individuals from Russia, were aged about 6 to 90.

V gene TRBV29-1 combines with J gene TRBJ2-2, with 8 nucleotides matching TRBD1. This clonotype was sampled from a woman younger than 45 in good health. What was sequenced was blood. This CDR3 is CSVLDRVNTGELFF. CDR3 nucleotides: TGCAGCGTCTTGGACAGGGTTAACACCGGGGAGCTGTTTTTT.